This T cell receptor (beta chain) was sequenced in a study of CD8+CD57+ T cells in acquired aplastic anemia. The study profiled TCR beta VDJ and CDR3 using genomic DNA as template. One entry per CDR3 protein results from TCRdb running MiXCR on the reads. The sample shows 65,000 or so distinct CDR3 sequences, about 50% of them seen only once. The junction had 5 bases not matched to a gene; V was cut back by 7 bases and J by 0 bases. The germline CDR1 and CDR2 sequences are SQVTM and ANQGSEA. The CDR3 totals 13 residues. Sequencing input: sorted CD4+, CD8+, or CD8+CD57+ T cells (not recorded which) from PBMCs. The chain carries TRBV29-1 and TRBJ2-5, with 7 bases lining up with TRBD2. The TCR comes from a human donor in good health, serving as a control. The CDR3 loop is CSAVGGYQETQYF. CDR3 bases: TGCAGCGCAGTGGGGGGGTACCAAGAGACCCAGTACTTC. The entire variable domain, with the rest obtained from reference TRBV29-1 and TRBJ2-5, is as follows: SAVISQKPSRDICQRGTSLTIQCQVDSQVTMMFWYRQQPGQSLTLIATANQGSEATYESGFVIDKFPISRPNLTFSTLTVSNMSPEDSSIYLCSAVGGYQETQYFGPGTRLLVL.